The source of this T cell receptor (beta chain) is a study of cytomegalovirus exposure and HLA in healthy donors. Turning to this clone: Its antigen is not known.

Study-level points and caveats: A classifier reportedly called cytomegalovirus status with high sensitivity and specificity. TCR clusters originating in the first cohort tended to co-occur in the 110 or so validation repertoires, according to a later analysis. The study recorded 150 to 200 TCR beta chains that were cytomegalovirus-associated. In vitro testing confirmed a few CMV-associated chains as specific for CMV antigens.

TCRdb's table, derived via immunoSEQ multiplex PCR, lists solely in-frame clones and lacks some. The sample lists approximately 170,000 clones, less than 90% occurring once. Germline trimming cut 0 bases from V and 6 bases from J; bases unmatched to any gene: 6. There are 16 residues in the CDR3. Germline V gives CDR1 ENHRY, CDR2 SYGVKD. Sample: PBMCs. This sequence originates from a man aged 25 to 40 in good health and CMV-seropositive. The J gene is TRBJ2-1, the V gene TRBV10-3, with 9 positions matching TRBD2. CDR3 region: CAISESLAGAGNEQFF. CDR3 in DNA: TGTGCCATCAGTGAGTCGTTAGCGGGGGCCGGCAATGAGCAGTTCTTC.